Sequencing of this T cell receptor (beta chain) was carried out in a study of human T cells and chemical hapten exposure. In the study overall: TCR yield per sample varied, mainly due to pooled library volumes. Study-wide points: In comparison with controls, expanded TCRs gave rise to a significantly larger number of large CDR3 similarity clusters.

Time point described: patch test 1, 2 weeks after DPC sensitization. Noted treatment: therapeutic diphenylcyclopropenone sensitization with weekly scalp DPC. Blood, whole and unfractionated, served as the source for total RNA extraction. Drawing of blood took place ahead of applying each patch test. TCRdb recomputed calls from the RACE reads with MiXCR, one row per CDR3 protein. The table has some 52,000 distinct CDR3 sequences, approximately 10% seen once. Deletions cut 5 bases from V and 5 bases from J, with 16 bases between. Germline CDR1 MDHEN, CDR2 SYDVKM. The CDR3 loop spans 15 amino acids. This clonotype was seen many times. The antigen is undetermined.

This sequence originates from a woman between 40 and 55 years old with alopecia areata. Some clones in this sample may be carry-over from other donors' samples. The specimen was whole blood, collected in connection with sensitization to the hapten diphenylcyclopropenone (DPC). The chain couples TRBV28 to TRBJ1-5; a weak D match, TRBD1 (6 bases). For the CDR3, the DNA is TGTGCCAGCAGTCGACAGGACCTGGGGGATCAGCCCCAGCATTTT. Translated, it gives CASSRQDLGDQPQHF.